This T cell receptor (beta chain) emerged from a study of healthy donors' naive CD4 and CD8 T cells. Starting from approximately 500 ng of total RNA, TCR libraries were made with linear amplification. A single record per CDR3 protein comes from TCRdb applying MiXCR to the reads. The table lists around 180,000 distinct CDR3 sequences, about 70% of them singletons. The CDR3 spans 20 residues. Germline CDR1 is SGHVS and CDR2 is FNYEAQ. V lost 2 bases, J lost 3 bases, and 18 bases stayed unmatched. The chain carries TRBV7-6 and TRBJ2-1; 8 bases line up with TRBD2. Source material: naive CD4+ and CD8+ T cells sorted from blood, pooled from several donors. This sequence was found in a pool of human donors in good health; the sample pools cells from several healthy donors. The DNA of the CDR3 is TGTGCCAGCAGCTTAACTGCAGCTCATCCCGGGACTAGGTTCTACAATGAGCAGTTCTTC. This sequence encodes CASSLTAAHPGTRFYNEQFF.